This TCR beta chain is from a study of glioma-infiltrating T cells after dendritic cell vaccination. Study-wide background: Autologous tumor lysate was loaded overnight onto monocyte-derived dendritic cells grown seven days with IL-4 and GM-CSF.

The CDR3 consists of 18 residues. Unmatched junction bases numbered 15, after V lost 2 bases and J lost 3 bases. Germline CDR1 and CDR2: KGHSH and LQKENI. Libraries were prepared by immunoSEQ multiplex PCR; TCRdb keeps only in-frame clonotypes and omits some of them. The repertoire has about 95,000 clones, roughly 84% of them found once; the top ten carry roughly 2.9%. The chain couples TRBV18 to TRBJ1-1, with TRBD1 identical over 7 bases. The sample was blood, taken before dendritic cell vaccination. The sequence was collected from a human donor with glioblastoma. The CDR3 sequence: CASSPARQGRARDTEAFF. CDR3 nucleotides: TGTGCCAGCTCACCAGCTCGACAGGGAAGGGCTCGAGACACTGAAGCTTTCTTT.